A single sample is the source of the 5 T cell receptor beta chains below, sequenced in a study of control samples from healthy donors and cancer patients. Repertoires were generated with immunoSEQ multiplex PCR, while TCRdb's copy carries only in-frame clones and drops some. The data show around 190,000 clones, approximately 94% seen once. The sequencing input was blood. The receptors derive from a man aged 30-40 years in good health.

This clone turned up a few times. The chain employs TRBV5-1 and TRBJ1-3, with unresolved D. Trimming cost V 4 bases and J 2 bases, with 13 bases left between them. Looked up from germline, CDR1 is SGHRS and CDR2 is YFSETQ. The CDR3 is 15 amino acids. As DNA, the CDR3 is TGCGCCAGCAGCGGAATACCCTGGACTGGAAACACCATATATTTT. It translates to CASSGIPWTGNTIYF. Using reference TRBV5-1 and TRBJ1-3 for the parts outside the CDR3, the full variable domain is KAGVTQTPRYLIKTRGQQVTLSCSPISGHRSVSWYQQTPGQGLQFLFEYFSETQRNKGNFPGRFSGRQFSNSRSEMNVSTLELGDSALYLCASSGIPWTGNTIYFGEGSWLTVV.

The chain couples TRBV9 to TRBJ2-2; D call uncertain. V was shortened by 4 bases and J by 0 bases, with 7 bases between the two germline ends. The CDR3 sequence is 14 residues long. Germline loops: CDR1 SGDLS, CDR2 YYNGEE. CDR3 nucleotides: TGTGCCAGCAGCACAACCACGAACACCGGGGAGCTGTTTTTT. Its protein is CASSTTTNTGELFF.

This chain links TRBV5-5 with TRBJ1-2, with D possibly TRBD1 on 5 matching bases. Germline V gene data show CDR1 as SGHKS and CDR2 as YYEKEE (reference sequence). Trimming shortened V by 2 bases and J by 5 bases, and 16 bases separated the two germline ends. The CDR3 runs 15 residues. Here the CDR3 reads CASSFMGDPQYGYTF. CDR3 DNA: TGTGCCAGCAGCTTCATGGGGGACCCTCAATATGGCTACACCTTC.

Only one count was recorded for this clone. The J gene is TRBJ2-7, the V gene TRBV19; 8 positions match TRBD1. V lost 4 bases to trimming and J lost 1 base; unmatched junction nucleotides: 6. The CDR3 length is 15 residues. From germline, CDR1 is LNHDA and CDR2 SQIVND (reference sequence). The CDR3 bases are TGTGCCAGTAGTACCACCGGGACAGGATCCTACGAGCAGTACTTC. Translating it yields CASSTTGTGSYEQYF. Filled out from reference TRBV19 and TRBJ2-7, the complete variable domain reads DGGITQSPKYLFRKEGQNVTLSCEQNLNHDAMYWYRQDPGQGLRLIYYSQIVNDFQKGDIAEGYSVSREKKESFPLTVTSAQKNPTAFYLCASSTTGTGSYEQYFGPGTRLTVT.

The chain uses TRBV7-8 and TRBJ1-2; TRBD1 matches 7 bases. With V trimmed by 0 bases and J by 0 bases, 4 bases remained unmatched. Germline CDR1 and CDR2: SGHVS and FQNEAQ. There are 16 residues in the CDR3. Here the CDR3 DNA reads TGTGCCAGCAGCTTAGCGGGACAGCTGACTAACTATGGCTACACCTTC. This gives the protein CASSLAGQLTNYGYTF.